The subject of this entry is one TCR beta chain. Data came from immunoSEQ multiplex PCR; TCRdb stores just in-frame clones and leaves some out. The sample contains just under 550,000 clones, about four fifths of which appear only once. This record comes from a study of shared T cell receptors in the human thymus. CDR1 is SNHLY and CDR2 is FYNNEI in the germline V gene. The V gene end was trimmed by 4 bases and the J gene end by 3 bases; junction bases not matched to a gene: 7. The length of the CDR3 is 16 residues. The same data also contributed to another study, on human thymus T cells.

The sample was thymocytes. The chain has TRBV2 and TRBJ1-4; 8 bases align to TRBD1. This clonotype was obtained from a boy under three years old with a congenital heart defect. The CDR3 is CASSGTGPLPNEKLFF. The CDR3 DNA is TGTGCCAGCAGTGGGACAGGGCCGCTACCTAATGAAAAACTGTTTTTT. Full variable domain (rest looked up from reference TRBV2 and TRBJ1-4): EPEVTQTPSHQVTQMGQEVILRCVPISNHLYFYWYRQILGQKVEFLVSFYNNEISEKSEIFDDQFSVERPDGSNFTLKIRSTKLEDSAMYFCASSGTGPLPNEKLFFGSGTQLSVL.